This T cell receptor (beta chain) was captured by sequencing in a study of blood T cell repertoires in COVID-19. This table comes from immunoSEQ multiplex PCR, and its TCRdb copy is limited to in-frame clones, with some not included. Altogether 250,000 to 350,000 clones are present, about 90% being singletons, with the ten largest covering about 2.2%. The CDR3 contains 16 residues. Germline V lookup: CDR1 SQVTM, CDR2 ANQGSEA. The junction had 13 bases not matched to a gene; V was cut back by 3 bases and J by 5 bases. The sample was peripheral blood. The source of this sequence is a woman in her twenties or thirties who had recovered from COVID-19. V gene TRBV29-1 combines with J gene TRBJ1-2; 9 nucleotides match TRBD1. CDR3 DNA sequence: TGCAGCGTTGATTCGGGACAGGGACTTCTCACTTATGGCTACACCTTC. Its protein is CSVDSGQGLLTYGYTF.